This T cell receptor gamma chain was identified during a study of gamma-delta chains in newborns, infants, children. TCRdb called clones anew from the reads with CATT. The table lists some 35 gamma-chain clones. This clone has a single count. This CDR3 has 18 amino acids. The germline V gene encodes CDR1 GITISATS and CDR2 ISYDGTV (reference sequence). This TCR derives from a child who had a fever. This table probably holds off-target reads from a library built for another chain. Sequencing used blood. The J segment was not called; the V segment is TRGV9. In DNA, the CDR3 is TGTGCCTGTGACCGCCTTGGGGGATACGCGGCCTTGACAGCACAACTCTTCTTT. Translation gives CACDRLGGYAALTAQLFF.